Presented here are 27 T cell receptor beta chains from one specimen sequenced in a study of glioma-infiltrating T cells after dendritic cell vaccination. TCRdb keeps only in-frame clones here, not all; method: immunoSEQ multiplex PCR. This sample has about 82,000 clones, with roughly 90% found just once. Sample: blood, taken before dendritic cell vaccination. These receptors were obtained from a human donor with glioblastoma.

V and J are TRBV27 and TRBJ2-5, with D tentatively TRBD1 (6 bases). The CDR3 runs 13 residues. The germline V gene encodes CDR1 MNHEY and CDR2 SMNVEV (reference sequence). The V end was cut by 6 bases, the J end by 2 bases, with 10 bases between. The CDR3: CASSGTIQETQYF. The CDR3 DNA sequence: TGTGCCAGCAGCGGGACAATTCAAGAGACCCAGTACTTC.

This chain links TRBV5-4 with TRBJ1-3, with a weak D call TRBD1 (6 bases). CDR1 and CDR2 from the germline V gene are SGHNT and YYREEE (reference sequence). V was shortened by 4 bases and J by 2 bases, with 13 bases between the two germline ends. This CDR3 is built from 15 residues. CDR3 DNA sequence: TGTGCCAGCAGCGCGCAAAACAGGGCTGGAAACACCATATATTTT. Translation: CASSAQNRAGNTIYF. Filled out from reference TRBV5-4 and TRBJ1-3, the complete variable domain reads ETGVTQSPTHLIKTRGQQVTLRCSSQSGHNTVSWYQQALGQGPQFIFQYYREEENGRGNFPPRFSGLQFPNYSSELNVNALELDDSALYLCASSAQNRAGNTIYFGEGSWLTVV.

This clone has just a few counts. The V call is TRBV6-1, the J call TRBJ1-1, with no clear D. CDR1 MNHNS and CDR2 SASEGT come from the germline V gene. Trimming took 5 bases from V and 8 from J, leaving 9 bases between them. This CDR3 region has 11 residues. CDR3 DNA sequence: TGTGCCAGCAGTTACCTGGAGGAAGCTTTCTTT. Protein: CASSYLEEAFF.

The chain links TRBV9 to TRBJ1-2; D unclear. The V end lost 0 bases, the J end lost 4 bases, and 10 bases lay between the germline ends. The CDR3 extends over 14 amino acids. CDR1 and CDR2 from the germline V gene are SGDLS and YYNGEE. CDR3 protein: CASSVGAGLYGYTF. CDR3 DNA: TGTGCCAGCAGCGTAGGGGCAGGCCTCTATGGCTACACCTTC.

This chain uses TRBV7-3 with TRBJ2-3, with TRBD2 matching 14 bases. The CDR3 consists of 18 residues. V lost 5 bases and J lost 5; bases outside the gene matches: 12. The V gene's germline CDR1 is SGHTA and CDR2 FQGTGA. The CDR3 sequence: CASSPRRLAGGEGDTQYF. In DNA, the CDR3 is TGTGCCAGCAGCCCCCGACGACTAGCGGGGGGGGAGGGAGATACGCAGTATTTT.

The J gene is TRBJ2-5, the V gene TRBV12-5; 7 bases agree with TRBD1. The CDR3 totals 13 residues. Unmatched junction bases numbered 6, after V lost 5 bases and J lost 6 bases. Per germline, CDR1 LGHNT and CDR2 FRNRAP. The CDR3 nucleotides are TGTGCTAGTGGTACTGGACAGGTGAAGACCCAGTACTTC. It specifies CASGTGQVKTQYF.

The chain recombines TRBV29-1 with TRBJ2-1, with D possibly TRBD2 on 6 matching bases. CDR1 is SQVTM, CDR2 ANQGSEA, per germline. The CDR3 is made up of 14 amino acids. Trimming pared 8 bases from V and 2 bases from J, leaving 16 bases between. The CDR3 reads CSLGGSGPYNEQFF. CDR3 bases: TGCAGCTTGGGGGGTTCCGGCCCCTACAATGAGCAGTTCTTC.

The CDR3 DNA reads as TGTGCCAGCAGCCCCAGGGACAGGCCCTTCTATGGCTACACCTTC. Its protein product is CASSPRDRPFYGYTF. This chain links TRBV7-8 with TRBJ1-2, with 8 positions matching TRBD1. Unmatched junction bases numbered 9, after V lost 5 bases and J lost 4 bases. The CDR3 consists of 15 residues. In germline, CDR1 is SGHVS, CDR2 FQNEAQ.

The CDR3 here is CASSLLGGQPQHF. The CDR3 coding sequence is TGTGCCAGCAGTTTACTGGGAGGCCAGCCCCAGCATTTT. The chain recombines TRBV27 with TRBJ1-5; D uncertain. CDR1 and CDR2 from the germline V gene are MNHEY and SMNVEV (reference sequence). V lost 2 bases and J 7 bases, leaving 9 bases between the germline ends. The CDR3 has 13 amino acids.

Only one count was recorded for this clone. The V call is TRBV7-9, the J call TRBJ2-5, with D hard to call. The CDR3 loop spans 15 amino acids. Trimming removed 1 base from V and 2 bases from J, with 11 bases in between. In germline, CDR1 is SEHNR, CDR2 FQNEAQ (reference sequence). The CDR3, as DNA: TGTGCCAGCAGCTTAGTACCGGGTGAGCAAGAGACCCAGTACTTC. Translation: CASSLVPGEQETQYF. The entire variable domain, with the rest obtained from reference TRBV7-9 and TRBJ2-5, is as follows: DTGVSQNPRHKITKRGQNVTFRCDPISEHNRLYWYRQTLGQGPEFLTYFQNEAQLEKSRLLSDRFSAERPKGSFSTLEIQRTEQGDSAMYLCASSLVPGEQETQYFGPGTRLLVL.

The CDR3 DNA is TGTGCCTGGAGTCCACCGTGGGGCAACGTAGTGGCTAATGAAAAACTGTTTTTT. It yields the protein CAWSPPWGNVVANEKLFF. J is TRBJ1-4 and V is TRBV30; a weak D match, TRBD1 (5 bases). This CDR3 has 18 residues. Germline V gives CDR1 GTSNPN, CDR2 SVGIG (reference sequence). V gave up 2 bases and J gave up 3 bases, with 22 bases separating them.

J is TRBJ2-7 and V is TRBV11-2; D not certain. Trimming removed 4 bases from V and 7 bases from J, with 8 bases in between. The CDR3 has 11 residues. The germline V gene encodes CDR1 SGHAT and CDR2 FQNNGV. CDR3 sequence: CASSWLSEQYF. The CDR3 DNA is TGTGCCAGCAGCTGGTTGAGTGAGCAGTACTTC.

V is TRBV2 and J is TRBJ2-7, with no clear D. Deletions cut 4 bases from V and 5 bases from J, with 6 bases between. CDR1 is SNHLY and CDR2 is FYNNEI in the germline V gene. This CDR3 comprises 11 residues. The DNA of the CDR3 is TGTGCCAGCAGTGTCATCCACGAGCAGTACTTC. This translates into CASSVIHEQYF.

This chain connects TRBV2 to TRBJ1-1, with 7 bases aligning to TRBD1. Germline values: CDR1 SNHLY, CDR2 FYNNEI. The CDR3 is made up of 14 amino acids. The J segment lost 1 base and the V segment lost 5 bases, leaving 4 bases of the junction unmatched. The CDR3 nucleotides are TGTGCCAGCAGTCAACAGGGGAGGAACACTGAAGCTTTCTTT. Amino acids: CASSQQGRNTEAFF.

This clone has only a few counts. The V and J genes are TRBV7-8 and TRBJ1-5; 8 bases align to TRBD1. With V trimmed by 4 bases and J by 5 bases, 4 bases remained unmatched. The CDR3 covers 14 residues. In germline, CDR1 is SGHVS, CDR2 FQNEAQ. The CDR3 loop is CASSSDRADQPQHF. The CDR3 DNA is TGTGCCAGCAGCTCGGACAGGGCTGATCAGCCCCAGCATTTT.

This chain joins TRBV11-3 and TRBJ2-3; D might be TRBD2 (6 bases). Looked up from germline, CDR1 is SGHNT and CDR2 is YENEEA. The CDR3 extends over 16 amino acids. Trimming removed 1 base at V and 1 base at J, with 12 bases between. For the CDR3, the DNA is TGTGCCAGCAGCTTAGGCCTAGCGCTAGGCACAGATACGCAGTATTTT. Residues: CASSLGLALGTDTQYF.

The chain uses TRBV4-1 and TRBJ2-5, with D maybe TRBD2 (5 bases). From germline, CDR1 is MGHRA and CDR2 YSYEKL. This CDR3 has 18 residues. Trimming took off 0 bases at V and 3 bases at J, with 20 bases between the two ends. In DNA, the CDR3 is TGCGCCAGCAGCCAAGACCAACTGGACTCCCTAAAGGAAGAGACCCAGTACTTC. Its protein product is CASSQDQLDSLKEETQYF.

For the CDR3, the DNA is TGTGCCTGGAGCTTGGTAGGGGCAGGGATGTACTTC. Translation gives CAWSLVGAGMYF. The chain is built from TRBV30 and TRBJ2-7; D might be TRBD1 (5 bases). Trimming cost V 3 bases and J 12 bases, with 18 bases left between them. Germline V CDR1 and CDR2: GTSNPN, SVGIG (reference sequence). CDR3 length equals 12 residues.

The chain combines TRBV5-1 with TRBJ1-2, with D possibly being TRBD1 (5 bases). V lost 4 bases to trimming and J lost 5 bases, with 12 bases between them. CDR1 is SGHRS, CDR2 YFSETQ, per germline. The CDR3 sequence is 13 residues long. The CDR3 DNA sequence: TGCGCCAGCAGCGCGGAGGGGACTTATGGCTACACCTTC. It yields the protein CASSAEGTYGYTF. Together with reference TRBV5-1 and TRBJ1-2, the CDR3 gives the full variable domain: KAGVTQTPRYLIKTRGQQVTLSCSPISGHRSVSWYQQTPGQGLQFLFEYFSETQRNKGNFPGRFSGRQFSNSRSEMNVSTLELGDSALYLCASSAEGTYGYTFGSGTRLTVV.

This rearrangement joins TRBV7-8 to TRBJ2-7, with 8 bases fitting TRBD1. This CDR3 is 14 amino acids long. J gave up 6 bases and V 5 bases, and 9 bases lay outside the gene matches. Germline CDR1 and CDR2: SGHVS and FQNEAQ. CDR3 loop: CASSARQGFGEQYF. The CDR3 coding sequence is TGTGCCAGCAGCGCAAGACAGGGGTTCGGCGAGCAGTACTTC.

This clone has only one observation. The J gene is TRBJ1-1, the V gene TRBV29-1, with 7 bases matching TRBD1. The CDR3 has 15 residues. Germline V gene lookup returns CDR1 SQVTM and CDR2 ANQGSEA. Losses at the gene ends were 5 bases for V and 5 bases for J; bases not matched to a gene: 14. CDR3 DNA: TGCAGCGTTAACGGAGGGGGCAACTGGGGGACTGAAGCTTTCTTT. The encoded protein is CSVNGGGNWGTEAFF.

The genes are TRBV11-2 and TRBJ2-5; the match to TRBD2 covers 9 bases. The junction had 7 bases not matched to a gene; V was cut back by 3 bases and J by 5 bases. Germline CDR1 reads SGHAT; CDR2 reads FQNNGV. The CDR3 spans 15 residues. CDR3 bases: TGTGCCAGCAGCTTTAGCGGGAGTCGGGAGGAGACCCAGTACTTC. Its protein product is CASSFSGSREETQYF. The complete variable domain, with remaining parts taken from reference TRBV11-2 and TRBJ2-5, reads EAGVAQSPRYKIIEKRQSVAFWCNPISGHATLYWYQQILGQGPKLLIQFQNNGVVDDSQLPKDRFSAERLKGVDSTLKIQPAKLEDSAVYLCASSFSGSREETQYFGPGTRLLVL.

The chain employs TRBV10-3 and TRBJ1-2; weak D call: TRBD1 (5 bases). The V and J ends lost 2 bases and 5 bases respectively, with 18 bases between them. Germline assignment: CDR1 ENHRY and CDR2 SYGVKD. The CDR3 extends over 16 amino acids. The CDR3 here is CAISERQGIGPYGYTF. CDR3 sequence (DNA): TGTGCCATCAGTGAGCGGCAGGGAATCGGGCCTTATGGCTACACCTTC.

V gene TRBV11-3 combines with J gene TRBJ1-1; D possibly corresponds to TRBD1 (6 bases). Germline CDR1 and CDR2: SGHNT and YENEEA. CDR3 length: 15 amino acids. Deletions cut 5 bases from V and 3 bases from J, with 16 bases between. The CDR3 DNA sequence: TGTGCCAGCAGCCCACAACAGGGTCGGGACACTGAAGCTTTCTTT. This sequence encodes CASSPQQGRDTEAFF.

J is TRBJ1-4 and V is TRBV6-5; the match to TRBD1 covers 9 bases. The CDR3 loop spans 14 amino acids. J lost 5 bases, V lost 5 bases, and 3 bases had no gene match. Germline CDR1 reads MNHEY; CDR2 reads SVGAGI. The CDR3 reads CASSPTGGNEKLFF. CDR3 DNA: TGTGCCAGCAGTCCGACAGGGGGAAATGAAAAACTGTTTTTT.

The rearrangement joins TRBV4-1 to TRBJ2-7; 8 nucleotides align to TRBD1. CDR3 length: 14 amino acids. The germline V gene encodes CDR1 MGHRA and CDR2 YSYEKL. V lost 2 bases to trimming and J lost 5 bases; unmatched junction nucleotides: 5. CDR3 loop: CASSQSRGPDEQYF. The CDR3 coding sequence is TGCGCCAGCAGCCAATCCAGGGGGCCCGACGAGCAGTACTTC.

As for this clone: A read error may produce the germline difference seen at one junction end. The sample carries other DNA sequences with the same CDR3. This chain joins TRBV28 and TRBJ2-5; possibly TRBD2 for D (6 bases). Germline CDR1 reads MDHEN; CDR2 reads SYDVKM. The CDR3 length is 19 residues. CDR3 sequence reads: CASSFLTASLRDGEETQYF. The CDR3 DNA is TGCGCCAGCAGTTTCCTTACCGCTTCCCTGCGGGACGGAGAAGAGACCCAGTACTTC.